The 21 T cell receptor beta chains below come from one sample, sequenced in a study of T cell repertoires in cytomegalovirus infection. TCRdb re-analysed the reads in MiXCR, keeping a single row per CDR3 protein. The table includes roughly 200,000 distinct CDR3 sequences, roughly 9.8% detected once. The sample consisted of PBMCs. These receptors were obtained from a human donor in good health (CMV status not recorded). Some clones in this sample may be carry-over from other donors' samples.

This clonotype was observed many times. The genes are TRBV29-1 and TRBJ2-5, with D perhaps being TRBD1 or TRBD2 (5 bases each). V was shortened by 2 bases and J by 4 bases, with 11 bases between the two germline ends. Germline lookup yields CDR1 SQVTM and CDR2 ANQGSEA. This CDR3 has 13 residues. The CDR3 sequence: CSVELAGTETQYF. In DNA, the CDR3 is TGCAGCGTTGAACTTGCCGGGACAGAGACCCAGTACTTC.

This clonotype occurred many times. V usage is TRBV28 and J usage is TRBJ1-2; maybe TRBD1 (5 bases). Trimming shortened V by 2 bases and J by 3 bases, and 7 bases separated the two germline ends. Germline V gene data show CDR1 as MDHEN and CDR2 as SYDVKM. This CDR3 is built from 13 residues. As DNA, the CDR3 is TGTGCCAGCAGTTTAACGGGACACTATGGCTACACCTTC. The encoded protein is CASSLTGHYGYTF.

Comments on this clonotype: In this CDR3 the conserved last residue, phenylalanine or tryptophan, is missing, so a read error is likely. This rearrangement joins TRBV18 to TRBJ2-4; weak D call: TRBD1 (6 bases). Trimming left V 3 bases short and J 0 bases short, with 18 bases between. This CDR3 is built from 18 residues. CDR1 is KGHSH, CDR2 LQKENI, per germline. CDR3 in DNA: TGTGCCAGCTCACCCCCCGGGTTGAGGACAGTAGCCAAAAACATTCAGTACATC. Protein: CASSPPGLRTVAKNIQYI.

The table lists this clonotype with many counts. The CDR3 DNA is TGTGCCAGCAGCTTGGGACAGGGGCTCTTCTATGGCTACACCTTC. It encodes CASSLGQGLFYGYTF. V is TRBV7-9 and J is TRBJ1-2, with 10 nucleotides matching TRBD1. The V segment lost 3 bases and the J segment 4 bases; nucleotides outside the gene matches: 5. This CDR3 comprises 15 residues. From germline, CDR1 is SEHNR and CDR2 FQNEAQ (reference sequence).

This clonotype was seen a few times. The V gene is TRBV20-1, the J gene TRBJ1-2; D gene uncertain. The ends were cut back, 1 base at V and 4 bases at J, with 4 bases in the middle. The CDR3 loop spans 11 amino acids. Germline values: CDR1 DFQATT, CDR2 SNEGSKA (reference sequence). The CDR3 DNA reads as TGCAGTGCTAGAGTGGTCTATGGCTACACCTTC. Encoded protein: CSARVVYGYTF.

V gene TRBV12-3 or TRBV12-4 combines with J gene TRBJ1-1; 8 bases are a match to TRBD1. This CDR3 has 13 amino acids. Trimming removed 6 bases from V and 7 bases from J; junction bases left unmatched: 7. The CDR3 protein is CASSGTGGFEAFF. The CDR3 nucleotides are TGTGCCAGCAGCGGGACAGGCGGATTTGAAGCTTTCTTT.

On this clonotype itself: One base away lies a much larger clone, so this may be a sequencing read error. It is unclear where the CDR3 begins or ends on the DNA, so no DNA is shown, and the CDR3 is as TCRdb lists it. This CDR3 is CASSLVGLGTPEFF. The V call is TRBV7-4, the J call TRBJ2-1; TRBD1 is the table's D call, not checked against the DNA. CDR1 and CDR2 (germline): SGHVT, SQSDAQ. The CDR3 totals 14 residues, both ends included.

This clonotype came up a few times. V gene TRBV28 combines with J gene TRBJ1-1, with D unclear. V dropped 5 bases and J dropped 0 bases, with 19 bases sitting between them. The length of the CDR3 is 17 residues. Germline CDR1 and CDR2: MDHEN and SYDVKM. Written as DNA, the CDR3 is TGTGCCAGCAGTCCACCCCGTGGAGGGATCATGAACACTGAAGCTTTCTTT. Protein: CASSPPRGGIMNTEAFF.

This clonotype was detected ten times or more. The chain links TRBV29-1 to TRBJ2-6; D might be TRBD2 (6 bases). Germline V lookup: CDR1 SQVTM, CDR2 ANQGSEA. Trimming pared 7 bases from V and 3 bases from J, leaving 25 bases between. CDR3 length equals 18 residues. The CDR3 DNA reads as TGCAGCGCCGCCGCCGCCGCGGGGAGGTTGGATGGGGCCAACGTCCTGACTTTC. Its translation: CSAAAAAGRLDGANVLTF.

Many counts were recorded for this clonotype. The V call is TRBV7-2, the J call TRBJ1-2; 7 bases are a match to TRBD1. Germline trimming cut 3 bases from V and 2 bases from J; bases unmatched to any gene: 3. The CDR3 runs to 14 residues. Germline V gene data show CDR1 as SGHTA and CDR2 as FQGNSA. The CDR3 DNA sequence: TGTGCCAGCAGCTTCGGACAGGCAAACTATGGCTACACCTTC. Protein sequence: CASSFGQANYGYTF.

This clonotype was detected many times. The chain links TRBV7-8 to TRBJ2-1, with 13 bases lining up with TRBD2. The CDR3 is 16 amino acids. CDR1 and CDR2 from the germline V gene are SGHVS and FQNEAQ. Trimming cost V 5 bases and J 7 bases; bases outside gene matches: 8. CDR3 sequence (DNA): TGTGCCAGCAGCGCAAGGACTAGCGGGAGCTTAAATGAGCAGTTCTTC. Its protein is CASSARTSGSLNEQFF.

This clonotype came up many times. The chain employs TRBV7-2 and TRBJ2-2, with 14 bases identical to TRBD2. J was trimmed by 5 bases and V by 1 base; bases with no gene match: 12. CDR1 and CDR2 from the germline V gene are SGHTA and FQGNSA. The CDR3 contains 20 residues. Here the CDR3 DNA reads TGTGCCAGCAGCTTAGTGGGGACTAGCGGGGGCACGACGAGAACCGGGGAGCTGTTTTTT. Encoded protein: CASSLVGTSGGTTRTGELFF.

V usage is TRBV20-1 and J usage is TRBJ1-4, with 7 bases aligning to TRBD1. Germline V gene data show CDR1 as DFQATT and CDR2 as SNEGSKA (reference sequence). The CDR3 runs 14 residues. The trim removed 6 bases at V and 8 bases at J, leaving 12 bases unmatched. CDR3 sequence reads: CSAALGGGGEKLFF. The CDR3 coding sequence is TGCAGTGCCGCCCTAGGGGGCGGAGGAGAAAAACTGTTTTTT.

This clonotype has just a few counts. This chain uses TRBV9 with TRBJ2-1; 8 bases align to TRBD2. Looked up from germline, CDR1 is SGDLS and CDR2 is YYNGEE. CDR3 length: 14 amino acids. After removal of 8 bases from V and 3 bases from J, the junction contained 7 bases not matched to a gene. The CDR3 DNA is TGTGCCAGTAACGCCGGGACTAGCTACAATGAGCAGTTCTTC. Protein sequence: CASNAGTSYNEQFF.

This clonotype was seen a handful of times. The rearrangement links TRBV27 to TRBJ2-1; weak D call: TRBD2 (6 bases). CDR1 is MNHEY and CDR2 is SMNVEV in the germline V gene (reference sequence). CDR3 length equals 12 residues. Trimming stripped 4 bases from V and 9 bases from J, with 10 bases between. CDR3 sequence: CASSYQGGEQFF. The CDR3 DNA follows: TGTGCCAGCAGTTATCAGGGAGGTGAGCAGTTCTTC.

This clonotype was counted many times. This chain joins TRBV14 and TRBJ2-1, with 10 nucleotides matching TRBD2. Germline V gene sequence: CDR1 SGHDN, CDR2 FVKESK. The CDR3 consists of 16 residues. J was trimmed by 4 bases and V by 1 base; bases with no gene match: 4. CDR3 sequence (DNA): TGTGCCAGCAGCCAAGCTAGCGGGGGAAGATACAATGAGCAGTTCTTC. As protein: CASSQASGGRYNEQFF.

The CDR3 loop reads CSVDSGLALSYNEQFF. Written as DNA, the CDR3 is TGCAGCGTTGACTCCGGACTAGCGCTATCCTACAATGAGCAGTTCTTC. The V and J genes are TRBV29-1 and TRBJ2-1; 9 positions match TRBD2. In germline, CDR1 is SQVTM, CDR2 ANQGSEA. The CDR3 length is 16 residues. Trimming cost V 3 bases and J 1 base; bases outside gene matches: 7.

The CDR3 sequence is CASSAPQGINEKLFF. The CDR3 DNA sequence: TGTGCCAGCAGCGCGCCCCAGGGGATTAACGAAAAACTGTTTTTT. The chain carries TRBV9 and TRBJ1-4; D is perhaps TRBD1 (6 bases). Germline-derived CDR1 and CDR2 are SGDLS and YYNGEE. V was pared by 3 bases and J by 8 bases, with 17 bases between. This CDR3 has 15 amino acids. Using reference TRBV9 and TRBJ1-4 for the parts outside the CDR3, the full variable domain is DSGVTQTPKHLITATGQRVTLRCSPRSGDLSVYWYQQSLDQGLQFLIQYYNGEERAKGNILERFSAQQFPDLHSELNLSSLELGDSALYFCASSAPQGINEKLFFGSGTQLSVL.

This clonotype was detected many times. The V call is TRBV7-2, the J call TRBJ2-1; either TRBD1 or TRBD2 may supply D (6 bases each). From germline, CDR1 is SGHTA and CDR2 FQGNSA. V lost 3 bases and J lost 0, with 15 bases in between. The CDR3 contains 17 residues. DNA for the CDR3: TGTGCCAGCAGCTTTCCTCTGGGGGGCGGCTCCTACAATGAGCAGTTCTTC. Encoded protein: CASSFPLGGGSYNEQFF.

This clonotype was recorded at least ten times. CDR3 region: CASSLASGRYDTEAFF. In DNA, the CDR3 is TGTGCCAGCAGCTTAGCCTCAGGCAGGTATGACACTGAAGCTTTCTTT. This chain links TRBV7-2 with TRBJ1-1; D uncertain. Deletions cut 0 bases from V and 3 bases from J, with 14 bases between. This CDR3 has 16 amino acids. CDR1 and CDR2 from the germline V gene are SGHTA and FQGNSA.

The CDR3 here is CAIRGTGEGNYGYTF. The CDR3 nucleotides read TGTGCCATCAGGGGGACGGGGGAAGGTAACTATGGCTACACCTTC. This chain links TRBV10-3 with TRBJ1-2; perhaps TRBD1 as D (5 bases). V was pared by 6 bases and J by 1 base, with 15 bases between. The CDR3 runs 15 residues. Germline CDR1 and CDR2: ENHRY and SYGVKD.